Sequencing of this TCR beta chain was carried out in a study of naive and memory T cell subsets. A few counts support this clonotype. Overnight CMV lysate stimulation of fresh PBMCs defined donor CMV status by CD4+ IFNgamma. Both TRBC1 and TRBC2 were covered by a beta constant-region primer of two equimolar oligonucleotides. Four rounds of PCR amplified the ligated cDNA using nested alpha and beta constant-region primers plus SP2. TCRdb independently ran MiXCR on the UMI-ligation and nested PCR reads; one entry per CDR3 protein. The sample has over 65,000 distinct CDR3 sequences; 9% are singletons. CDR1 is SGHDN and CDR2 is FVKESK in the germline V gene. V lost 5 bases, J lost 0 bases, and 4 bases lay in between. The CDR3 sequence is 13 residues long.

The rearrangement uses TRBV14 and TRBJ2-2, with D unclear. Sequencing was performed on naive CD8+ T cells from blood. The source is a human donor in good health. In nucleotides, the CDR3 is TGTGCCAGCAGCGAAGCGAACACCGGGGAGCTGTTTTTT. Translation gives CASSEANTGELFF.